The 13 T cell receptor beta chains in this list originate from one sample, sequenced in a study of long-term antiretroviral therapy in people with HIV. It was version v3.0 of the immunoSEQ assay that was run at survey level. The method was immunoSEQ multiplex PCR; TCRdb's version includes in-frame clones alone and lacks a portion of them. This table has 38,000 or so clones, roughly 80% appearing once. The sample consisted of unsorted PBMCs, taken 1.5 years after starting antiretroviral therapy. The receptors were sampled from a man aged 18 to 35 with HIV.

Only one count was recorded for this clone. The chain uses TRBV7-9 and TRBJ1-1, with D possibly TRBD1 on 5 matching bases. Deletions cut 5 bases from V and 1 base from J, with 11 bases between. Germline CDR1 reads SEHNR; CDR2 reads FQNEAQ (reference sequence). The CDR3 is made up of 14 amino acids. The CDR3 sequence is CASSQSGKNTEAFF. The CDR3 DNA sequence: TGTGCCAGCAGCCAGTCAGGGAAGAACACTGAAGCTTTCTTT. Looking up the rest from reference TRBV7-9 and TRBJ1-1 gives the full variable domain: DTGVSQNPRHKITKRGQNVTFRCDPISEHNRLYWYRQTLGQGPEFLTYFQNEAQLEKSRLLSDRFSAERPKGSFSTLEIQRTEQGDSAMYLCASSQSGKNTEAFFGQGTRLTVV.

The V and J genes are TRBV14 and TRBJ1-2; TRBD1 might be the D (5 bases). Germline V CDR1 and CDR2: SGHDN, FVKESK. The CDR3 covers 14 residues. V lost 1 base and J lost 6, with 12 bases in between. The CDR3 DNA follows: TGTGCCAGCAGCCAAGTCGCAGGGTCTGATGGCTACACCTTC. Translation gives CASSQVAGSDGYTF.

CDR3 bases: TGTGCCAGCAGCGTCCGACCGGAGGGACAAGAGACCCAGTACTTC. Its protein is CASSVRPEGQETQYF. The rearrangement uses TRBV9 and TRBJ2-5; D may be TRBD2 (6 bases). Deletions cut 2 bases from V and 2 bases from J, with 13 bases between. This CDR3 region has 15 residues. Germline loops: CDR1 SGDLS, CDR2 YYNGEE.

CDR3 nucleotide sequence: TGTGCCAGCAGCGCAAAACCGGGACAACCCACCGGGGAGCTGTTTTTT. Its protein is CASSAKPGQPTGELFF. V and J are TRBV9 and TRBJ2-2; D possibly corresponds to TRBD1 (6 bases). Trimming removed 3 bases at V and 4 bases at J, with 16 bases between. Germline values: CDR1 SGDLS, CDR2 YYNGEE. CDR3 length: 16 residues.

V usage is TRBV19 and J usage is TRBJ2-7; D is unclear. V was clipped by 2 bases and J by 0 bases, with 8 bases between them. This CDR3 is built from 14 residues. The V gene's germline CDR1 is LNHDA and CDR2 SQIVND (reference sequence). The CDR3 sequence is CASSIQASSYEQYF. In DNA form, the CDR3 reads TGTGCCAGTAGTATACAGGCTAGCTCCTACGAGCAGTACTTC.

This clone was detected once. The genes are TRBV5-4 and TRBJ2-3, with a possible D match to TRBD1 (5 bases). The germline V gene encodes CDR1 SGHNT and CDR2 YYREEE (reference sequence). V was trimmed by 3 bases and J by 2 bases, leaving 10 bases between them. CDR3 length: 14 amino acids. CDR3 DNA sequence: TGTGCCAGCAGCTATGACAGTAACACAGATACGCAGTATTTT. It codes for CASSYDSNTDTQYF.

In its sample, this clone was seen a few times. The V call is TRBV10-1, the J call TRBJ2-2; weak D call: TRBD2 (5 bases). Germline V lookup: CDR1 WNHNN, CDR2 SYGVQD (reference sequence). The CDR3 consists of 16 residues. Between the trimmed V and J ends, which lost 3 bases and 7 bases, there was a span of 18 bases. CDR3 sequence: CASSERTPSRGGELFF. CDR3 DNA: TGCGCCAGCAGTGAACGGACTCCCTCTCGGGGCGGGGAGCTGTTTTTT.

The chain couples TRBV27 to TRBJ2-3; D remains unclear. The CDR3 sequence is 14 residues long. The V end lost 4 bases, the J end lost 2 bases, and 10 bases lay between the germline ends. The germline CDR1 and CDR2 sequences are MNHEY and SMNVEV (reference sequence). The CDR3 here is CASSSTPNTDTQYF. The CDR3 DNA follows: TGTGCCAGCAGTTCCACCCCTAACACAGATACGCAGTATTTT.

The chain employs TRBV27 and TRBJ2-1, with 7 bases that match TRBD1. Germline CDR1 and CDR2: MNHEY and SMNVEV (reference sequence). J gave up 8 bases and V 5 bases, and 3 bases lay outside the gene matches. The length of the CDR3 is 12 residues. The CDR3 DNA sequence: TGTGCCAGCAGTCCCACAGGGGATGAGCAGTTCTTC. Amino acid sequence: CASSPTGDEQFF.

The CDR3 here is CASSSTGTTLYEQYF. In nucleotides, the CDR3 is TGTGCCAGCAGCTCGACCGGGACCACCTTATACGAGCAGTACTTC. This chain connects TRBV11-1 to TRBJ2-7; D is tentatively TRBD1 or TRBD2 (5 bases each). Germline V gene data show CDR1 as SGHAT and CDR2 as FQDESV (reference sequence). This CDR3 has 15 amino acids. V was clipped by 4 bases and J by 4 bases, with 17 bases between them.

This clone was counted a single time. The genes are TRBV6-6 and TRBJ2-2; TRBD2 is a possible D gene (5 bases). Per germline, CDR1 MNHNY and CDR2 SVGAGI (reference sequence). V was trimmed by 6 bases and J by 5 bases, leaving 7 bases between them. The CDR3 is 12 residues long. The CDR3 is CASRPGTGELFF. The CDR3 DNA follows: TGTGCCAGCAGGCCGGGGACCGGGGAGCTGTTTTTT.

The chain recombines TRBV2 with TRBJ2-5; a weak D match, TRBD1 (5 bases). Trimming cost V 7 bases and J 2 bases, with 11 bases left between them. The germline V gene encodes CDR1 SNHLY and CDR2 FYNNEI. The CDR3 totals 13 residues. The CDR3 loop reads CASIRQIQETQYF. CDR3 nucleotides: TGTGCCAGCATAAGACAGATACAAGAGACCCAGTACTTC.

The chain recombines TRBV7-9 with TRBJ2-3; 14 bases match TRBD2. J was trimmed by 4 bases and V by 5 bases; bases with no gene match: 8. Germline values: CDR1 SEHNR, CDR2 FQNEAQ (reference sequence). This CDR3 is built from 17 residues. This CDR3 reads CASSPGTSGRIADTQYF. The CDR3 DNA reads TGTGCCAGCAGCCCCGGGACTAGCGGGAGAATTGCAGATACGCAGTATTTT.